This T cell receptor beta chain was captured by sequencing in a study of radiotherapy plus CTLA-4 blockade in lung cancer. Overall study context: Objective responses were observed in 15% to 20% of patients, and disease control was achieved by about 30%. General study results and limits: Alongside interferon-beta, early blood T cell clone dynamics were reportedly the best predictor of response.

Assay: immunoSEQ multiplex PCR; the TCRdb copy retains only in-frame clones and omits some. The sample comprises about 39,000 clones, roughly three quarters of which are singletons, and less than 25% rests with the top ten. Deletions cut 1 base from V and 7 bases from J, with 11 bases between. CDR3 length: 13 residues. Germline V gene lookup returns CDR1 SGHDN and CDR2 FVKESK. A word on this clone: Its antigen is not identified.

This clonotype was obtained from a human donor with non-small cell lung cancer that progressed on radiotherapy plus ipilimumab. The gene calls are TRBV14 and TRBJ2-7, with D possibly matching TRBD2 (5 bases). The sample in question was peripheral blood, obtained from a patient treated with radiotherapy plus ipilimumab. The CDR3 DNA reads TGTGCCAGCAGCCAAGGAGCGGTCGGGGAGCAGTACTTC. Amino acid sequence: CASSQGAVGEQYF.